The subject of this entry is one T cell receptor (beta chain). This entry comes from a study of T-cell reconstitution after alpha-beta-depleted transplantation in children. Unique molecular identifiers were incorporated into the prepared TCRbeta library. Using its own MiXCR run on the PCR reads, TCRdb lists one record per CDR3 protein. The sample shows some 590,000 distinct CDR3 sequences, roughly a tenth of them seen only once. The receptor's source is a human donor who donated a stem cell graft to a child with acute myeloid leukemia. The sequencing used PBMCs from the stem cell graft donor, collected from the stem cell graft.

The CDR3 region has the DNA TGTGCCTGGGGGCCTTTAGCGGGATTACAGTTCTTC. It encodes CAWGPLAGLQFF. The V call is TRBV30, the J call TRBJ2-1; 8 bases agree with TRBD2. V gave up 5 bases and J gave up 13 bases; unmatched junction bases: 10. CDR1 GTSNPN and CDR2 SVGIG come from the germline V gene (reference sequence). This CDR3 contains 12 residues.